The 28 T cell receptor beta chains below come from one sample, sequenced in a study of read filtering for tumor transcriptome and immune sequencing. Molecular barcoded adaptors covering alpha/delta and beta/gamma chains were used on roughly 400 ng RNA. A single record per CDR3 protein comes from TCRdb applying MiXCR to the reads. Seen here are 13,000 to 15,000 distinct CDR3 sequences, about a fifth observed once, and the top ten hold around 80%. Material for sequencing was a population of CD138-negative cells sorted from bone marrow. Receptor source: a donor aged 40 or older with multiple myeloma.

This clonotype was picked up a small number of times. The DNA for the CDR3 is TGTGCCAGCAGTGAAGCACAGATTTCCTATGGCTACACCTTC. The encoded protein is CASSEAQISYGYTF. The V call is TRBV2, the J call TRBJ1-2; D unresolved. The germline V and J ends were trimmed by 0 bases and 4 bases, with 9 bases remaining between them. Looked up from germline, CDR1 is SNHLY and CDR2 is FYNNEI. The CDR3 consists of 14 residues.

This clonotype was observed a handful of times. The genes are TRBV7-8 and TRBJ2-5, with D perhaps matching TRBD2 (6 bases). Trimming cost V 1 base and J 4 bases, with 10 bases left between them. Germline assignment: CDR1 SGHVS and CDR2 FQNEAQ. The CDR3 has 14 amino acids. The CDR3 nucleotides read TGTGCCAGCAGCTTAGTACTAGCAGCAGAGACCCAGTACTTC. This codes for CASSLVLAAETQYF.

The chain uses TRBV10-3 and TRBJ2-7; tentatively, D is TRBD2 (5 bases). CDR3 length equals 13 residues. The V gene lost 11 bases and the J gene lost 1 base, with 15 bases spanning the gap. Per germline, CDR1 ENHRY and CDR2 SYGVKD. DNA of the CDR3: TGTGCCGGCGCCGGGATCGCTTCCTACGAGCAGTACTTC. Translation gives CAGAGIASYEQYF.

The sample holds many counts of this clonotype. The CDR3: CASSLPSGNNEQFF. The CDR3 DNA reads TGTGCCAGCAGCTTGCCTAGCGGGAACAATGAGCAGTTCTTC. V is TRBV5-4 and J is TRBJ2-1; 9 bases fit TRBD2. V dropped 1 base and J dropped 5; count of bases not matched to a gene: 1. CDR3 length equals 14 residues. CDR1 is SGHNT and CDR2 is YYREEE in the germline V gene (reference sequence). Complete variable domain (other parts from reference TRBV5-4 and TRBJ2-1): ETGVTQSPTHLIKTRGQQVTLRCSSQSGHNTVSWYQQALGQGPQFIFQYYREEENGRGNFPPRFSGLQFPNYSSELNVNALELDDSALYLCASSLPSGNNEQFFGPGTRLTVL.

This clonotype was picked up many times. V and J are TRBV12-3 or TRBV12-4 and TRBJ2-1; 11 bases map to TRBD1. The CDR3 is made up of 16 amino acids. With V trimmed by 6 bases and J by 5 bases, 9 bases remained unmatched. CDR3 loop: CASRLPGQGENNEQFF. CDR3 nucleotide sequence: TGTGCCAGCAGGTTACCGGGACAGGGGGAAAACAATGAGCAGTTCTTC.

The J gene is TRBJ2-4, the V gene TRBV10-3; D may be TRBD1 or TRBD2 (5 bases each). The CDR3 spans 15 residues. The germline gives CDR1 ENHRY, CDR2 SYGVKD. V shed 10 bases and J shed 0 bases, with 16 bases lying between them. Here the CDR3 reads CATNVGDEAKNIQYF. In DNA, the CDR3 is TGTGCCACGAACGTTGGGGACGAAGCCAAAAACATTCAGTACTTC.

This chain links TRBV6-1 with TRBJ1-5; D unclear. CDR1 is MNHNS and CDR2 is SASEGT in the germline V gene. The CDR3 extends over 14 amino acids. The ends were cut back, 5 bases at V and 3 bases at J, with 11 bases in the middle. The CDR3: CASSSLYINQPQHF. CDR3 in DNA: TGTGCCAGCAGTTCCCTGTATATCAATCAGCCCCAGCATTTT.

In its sample, this clonotype was seen many times. V gene TRBV20-1 combines with J gene TRBJ2-1; D remains unclear. Germline values: CDR1 DFQATT, CDR2 SNEGSKA (reference sequence). CDR3 length: 12 residues. Trimming removed 6 bases at V and 5 bases at J, with 11 bases between. CDR3 sequence: CSARVWDNEQFF. The CDR3, as DNA: TGCAGTGCAAGGGTGTGGGACAATGAGCAGTTCTTC.

V gene TRBV7-8 combines with J gene TRBJ2-5, with D possibly matching TRBD2 (6 bases). Germline V gene data show CDR1 as SGHVS and CDR2 as FQNEAQ. The CDR3 is made up of 15 amino acids. V lost 3 bases, J lost 3 bases, and 14 bases lay in between. The CDR3 DNA is TGTGCCAGCAGCTTGCGCCGGGACTTCAAAGAGACCCAGTACTTC. Translated, it gives CASSLRRDFKETQYF. The full variable domain, with the rest looked up from reference TRBV7-8 and TRBJ2-5, is GAGVSQSPRYKVAKRGQDVALRCDPISGHVSLFWYQQALGQGPEFLTYFQNEAQLDKSGLPSDRFFAERPEGSVSTLKIQRTQQEDSAVYLCASSLRRDFKETQYFGPGTRLLVL.

This rearrangement joins TRBV20-1 to TRBJ2-5; D remains unclear. This CDR3 spans 14 amino acids. Trimming cost V 0 bases and J 5 bases, with 13 bases left between them. Looked up from germline, CDR1 is DFQATT and CDR2 is SNEGSKA (reference sequence). CDR3 region: CSARDHRVPETQYF. The CDR3 DNA sequence: TGCAGTGCTAGAGATCATCGGGTTCCGGAGACCCAGTACTTC.

This clonotype occurred a few times. CDR3 region: CASSLVDTQYF. The CDR3 DNA sequence: TGTGCCAGCAGCCTCGTTGATACGCAGTATTTT. This chain connects TRBV3-1 to TRBJ2-3; D not resolved. The CDR3 extends over 11 amino acids. CDR1 is LGHDT, CDR2 YNNKEL, per germline (reference sequence). The ends were cut back, 4 bases at V and 6 bases at J, with 5 bases in the middle.

This clonotype was seen a few times. The rearrangement uses TRBV7-9 and TRBJ2-7; D unresolved. V lost 4 bases to trimming and J lost 6 bases, with 7 bases between them. Per the germline V gene, CDR1 is SEHNR and CDR2 is FQNEAQ (reference sequence). CDR3 length: 11 residues. CDR3 in amino acids: CASSWFGEQYF. CDR3 coding DNA: TGTGCCAGCAGCTGGTTCGGCGAGCAGTACTTC.

This clonotype was seen repeatedly, ten times or more. V is TRBV30 and J is TRBJ2-3; the D is unclear. Trimming shortened V by 4 bases and J by 4 bases, and 9 bases separated the two germline ends. This CDR3 contains 12 residues. Germline CDR1 reads GTSNPN; CDR2 reads SVGIG (reference sequence). This chain's CDR3 is CAWTRSPDTQYF. CDR3 nucleotide sequence: TGTGCCTGGACTAGGTCCCCAGATACGCAGTATTTT. Drawing the rest from reference TRBV30 and TRBJ2-3, the complete variable domain is SQTIHQWPATLVQPVGSPLSLECTVEGTSNPNLYWYRQAAGRGLQLLFYSVGIGQISSEVPQNLSASRPQDRQFILSSKKLLLSDSGFYLCAWTRSPDTQYFGPGTRLTVL.

This clonotype was seen ten or more times. The chain combines TRBV27 with TRBJ2-3, with D unclear. The CDR3 is 11 residues long. Germline values: CDR1 MNHEY, CDR2 SMNVEV (reference sequence). V lost 3 bases, J lost 4 bases, and 2 bases lay in between. The CDR3 loop reads CASSFADTQYF. CDR3 nucleotides: TGTGCCAGCAGTTTCGCAGATACGCAGTATTTT.

This clonotype was detected ten times or more. The rearrangement links TRBV10-3 to TRBJ2-5, with D perhaps matching TRBD1 (6 bases). Trimming removed 8 bases at V and 1 base at J, with 14 bases between. The CDR3 runs to 14 residues. The V gene's germline CDR1 is ENHRY and CDR2 SYGVKD. The CDR3 is CAIGGGQGQETQYF. CDR3 nucleotide sequence: TGTGCCATCGGTGGGGGCCAGGGCCAAGAGACCCAGTACTTC.

A word on this clonotype: It is likely a read error: a sequence one base away is far more abundant. This chain's CDR3 is CATFLCGTRFTNEQLF. CDR3 DNA sequence: TGTGCCACCTTCTTATGCGGGACTAGATTTACCAATGAGCAGCTCTTC. The rearrangement uses TRBV7-8 and TRBJ2-1; TRBD2 aligns across 8 bases. Germline values: CDR1 SGHVS, CDR2 FQNEAQ. This CDR3 spans 16 amino acids.

This clonotype has ten or more counts. One junction end disagrees with the germline gene, perhaps due to a read error. The chain joins TRBV4-2 to TRBJ2-1; 7 bases are shared with TRBD2. The CDR3 runs 12 residues. Germline values: CDR1 LGHNA, CDR2 YNFKEQ. CDR3 protein: CASSQGGGRVLF. For the CDR3, the DNA is TGTGCCAGCAGCCAAGGGGGCGGGAGAGTCCTCTTC.

This clonotype has ten or more counts. This chain connects TRBV6-5 to TRBJ1-1; D is possibly TRBD1 (6 bases). The CDR3 totals 12 residues. Germline CDR1 MNHEY, CDR2 SVGAGI. V was cut by 5 bases and J by 5 bases, with 9 bases left in between. The CDR3 spells CASSRRGTEAFF. CDR3 nucleotide sequence: TGTGCCAGCAGTCGGAGGGGGACTGAAGCTTTCTTT.

The CDR3 DNA follows: TGTGCCAGCAGGGTGGGACAGGGAGAGACCCAGTACTTC. Protein: CASRVGQGETQYF. The chain couples TRBV6-6 to TRBJ2-5; the match to TRBD1 covers 9 bases. The CDR3 spans 13 residues. The V gene end was trimmed by 6 bases and the J gene end by 4 bases; junction bases not matched to a gene: 3. Per the germline V gene, CDR1 is MNHNY and CDR2 is SVGAGI (reference sequence).

Notes on this clonotype: This may be a read error, as it is one base from a much larger clone. This rearrangement joins TRBV3-1 to TRBJ1-1; possibly TRBD1 for D (5 bases). CDR1 and CDR2 from the germline V gene are LGHDT and YNNKEL (reference sequence). The CDR3 totals 14 residues. DNA of the CDR3: TGTGTCAGCAGGCTCAGGGACGTGAACACTGAAGCTTTCTTT. It is translated as CVSRLRDVNTEAFF.

The rearrangement uses TRBV5-4 and TRBJ1-6; no clear D gene. Trimming pared 2 bases from V and 12 bases from J, leaving 9 bases between. The germline V gene has CDR1 SGHNT and CDR2 YYREEE (reference sequence). The CDR3 has 12 amino acids. CDR3 sequence (DNA): TGTGCCAGCAGCTTAGGACCGAAACCCCTCCACTTT. It encodes CASSLGPKPLHF.

This clonotype is categorized as medium-sized (0.01 to 0.1%). The chain combines TRBV6-4 with TRBJ2-1; 12 bases map to TRBD2. CDR1 MRHNA and CDR2 SNTAGT come from the germline V gene. This CDR3 contains 19 residues. V was clipped by 0 bases and J by 4 bases; unmatched bases: 10. CDR3 DNA: TGTGCCAGCAGTGACTCGAGTCTAGCGGGAGGGCCCTCGTACAATGAGCAGTTCTTC. As protein: CASSDSSLAGGPSYNEQFF.

This clonotype was seen a few times. The genes are TRBV10-1 and TRBJ2-3, with a tentative D call TRBD2 (6 bases). Germline assignment: CDR1 WNHNN and CDR2 SYGVQD (reference sequence). This CDR3 comprises 14 residues. Between the trimmed V and J ends, which lost 0 bases and 5 bases, there was a span of 9 bases. This CDR3 is CASSESEGGDTQYF. The CDR3 DNA is TGCGCCAGCAGTGAGTCTGAGGGAGGAGATACGCAGTATTTT.

A word on this clonotype: This clone may be a read error of a much larger clone one base away. The chain couples TRBV6-1 to TRBJ2-7; TRBD1 or TRBD2 may be the D gene (5 bases each). Trimming cost V 5 bases and J 2 bases, with 10 bases left between them. This CDR3 comprises 13 residues. Germline loops: CDR1 MNHNS, CDR2 SASEGT. The CDR3 region is CASSTGAAYEQYF. CDR3 DNA: TGTGCCAGCAGTACCGGGGCAGCCTACGAGCAGTACTTC.

The rearrangement joins TRBV7-9 to TRBJ1-1; no clear D gene. CDR3 length: 13 residues. Germline CDR1 SEHNR, CDR2 FQNEAQ (reference sequence). Trimming removed 1 base from V and 9 bases from J, with 12 bases in between. CDR3 protein: CASSLDWGPQAFF. The CDR3 DNA sequence: TGTGCCAGCAGCTTAGATTGGGGTCCCCAAGCTTTCTTT. Full variable domain (outside the CDR3, taken from reference TRBV7-9 and TRBJ1-1): DTGVSQNPRHKITKRGQNVTFRCDPISEHNRLYWYRQTLGQGPEFLTYFQNEAQLEKSRLLSDRFSAERPKGSFSTLEIQRTEQGDSAMYLCASSLDWGPQAFFGQGTRLTVV.

This clonotype was recorded at least ten times. This chain links TRBV20-1 with TRBJ2-3, with 12 bases aligning to TRBD2. CDR1 is DFQATT and CDR2 is SNEGSKA in the germline V gene (reference sequence). This CDR3 spans 12 amino acids. V was clipped by 6 bases and J by 5 bases; unmatched bases: 0. The CDR3 loop is CSAGLAGDTQYF. In nucleotides, the CDR3 is TGCAGTGCGGGACTAGCGGGAGATACGCAGTATTTT.

This clonotype was seen ten or more times. The genes are TRBV12-3 or TRBV12-4 and TRBJ2-1; D might be TRBD2 (6 bases). Between the trimmed V and J ends, which lost 3 bases and 7 bases, there was a span of 7 bases. This CDR3 is 12 amino acids long. The CDR3 DNA is TGTGCCAGCAGTTTTGGGGGGAATGAGCAGTTCTTC. Residues: CASSFGGNEQFF.

This clonotype was seen repeatedly, ten times or more. CDR3 region: CASRYGITEAFF. DNA for the CDR3: TGTGCCAGCAGGTACGGAATAACTGAAGCTTTCTTT. The gene calls are TRBV7-9 and TRBJ1-1; D unclear. The V gene lost 6 bases and the J gene lost 5 bases, with 10 bases spanning the gap. Germline-derived CDR1 and CDR2 are SEHNR and FQNEAQ (reference sequence). The CDR3 is made up of 12 amino acids.